The clone carrying this T cell receptor beta chain was picked up a small number of times. Its antigen remains unidentified. The data belong to a study of CD8+CD57+ T cells in acquired aplastic anemia. The CDR3 has 13 amino acids. CDR1 is ENHRY, CDR2 SYGVKD, per germline. Between the trimmed V and J ends, which lost 5 bases and 1 base, there was a span of 9 bases. Sequenced patients had shown CD8+CD57+ cell expansion by flow cytometry. Prior therapy had not been administered to any patient at the time of blood sampling. Study-level results: Around 29 shared CD8+ CDR3s appeared highly expressed within patients' immunodominant clones.

Genomic DNA templated the TCR beta VDJ and CDR3 profiling. TCRdb used MiXCR to reprocess the reads, holding one entry per CDR3 protein. The sample includes about 160,000 distinct CDR3 sequences, roughly 50% seen only once; the top ten take roughly 29%. This sequence was found in a human donor with aplastic anemia. Sequencing used sorted CD4+, CD8+, or CD8+CD57+ T cells (not recorded which) from PBMCs. V and J are TRBV10-3 and TRBJ2-7, with D maybe TRBD1 (6 bases). The CDR3 DNA follows: TGTGCCATCAGTCGACAGGAGTCCTACGAGCAGTACTTC. Protein product: CAISRQESYEQYF.